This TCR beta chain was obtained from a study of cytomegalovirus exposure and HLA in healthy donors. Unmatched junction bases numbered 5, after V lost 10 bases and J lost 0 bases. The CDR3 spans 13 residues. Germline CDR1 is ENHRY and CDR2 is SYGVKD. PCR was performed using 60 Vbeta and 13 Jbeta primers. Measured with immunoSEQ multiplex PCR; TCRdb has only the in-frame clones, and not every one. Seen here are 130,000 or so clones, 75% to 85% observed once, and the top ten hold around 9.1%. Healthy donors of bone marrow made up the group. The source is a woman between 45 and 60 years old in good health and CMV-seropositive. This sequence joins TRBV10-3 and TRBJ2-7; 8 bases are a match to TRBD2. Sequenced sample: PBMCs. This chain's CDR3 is CASTRGGSYEQYF. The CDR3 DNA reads TGTGCCAGTACCCGGGGGGGCTCCTACGAGCAGTACTTC.